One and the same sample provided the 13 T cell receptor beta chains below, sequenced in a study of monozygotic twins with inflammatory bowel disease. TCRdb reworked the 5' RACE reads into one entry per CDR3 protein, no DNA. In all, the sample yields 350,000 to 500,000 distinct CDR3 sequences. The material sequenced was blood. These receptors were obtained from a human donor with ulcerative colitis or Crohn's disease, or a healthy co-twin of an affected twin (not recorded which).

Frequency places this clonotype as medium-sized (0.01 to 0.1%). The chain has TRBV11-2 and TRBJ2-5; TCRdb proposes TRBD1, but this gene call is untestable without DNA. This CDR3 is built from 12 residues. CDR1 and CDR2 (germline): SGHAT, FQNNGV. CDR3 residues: CASSSGGETQYF.

CDR3 loop: CSADPQGTGPETQYF. The chain carries TRBV20-1 and TRBJ2-5; TCRdb reports TRBD1, a call that lacks DNA to check it against. Germline V gene data show CDR1 as DFQATT and CDR2 as SNEGSKA (reference sequence). CDR3 length: 15 amino acids.

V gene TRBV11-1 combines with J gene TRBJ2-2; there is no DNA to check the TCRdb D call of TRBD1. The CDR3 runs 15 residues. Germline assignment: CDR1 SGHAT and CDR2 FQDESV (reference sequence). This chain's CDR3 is CASSPTEGATGELFF.

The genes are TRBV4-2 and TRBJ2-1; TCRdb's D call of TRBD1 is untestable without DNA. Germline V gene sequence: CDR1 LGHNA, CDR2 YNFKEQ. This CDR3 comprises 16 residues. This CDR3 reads CASSQGGQARANEQFF.

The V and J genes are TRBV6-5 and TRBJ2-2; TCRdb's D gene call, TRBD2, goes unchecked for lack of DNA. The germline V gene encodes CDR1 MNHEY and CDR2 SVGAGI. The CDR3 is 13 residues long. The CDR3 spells CAATRLASGELFF.

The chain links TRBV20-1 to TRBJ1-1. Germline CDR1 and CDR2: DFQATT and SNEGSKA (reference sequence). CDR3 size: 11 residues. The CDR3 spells CSASYGTEAFF.

CDR3 loop: CSAEVTKGQAYEQYF. The genes are TRBV20-1 and TRBJ2-7; the TCRdb call, TRBD1, lacks DNA for checking. Germline CDR1 and CDR2: DFQATT and SNEGSKA (reference sequence). This CDR3 has 15 residues.

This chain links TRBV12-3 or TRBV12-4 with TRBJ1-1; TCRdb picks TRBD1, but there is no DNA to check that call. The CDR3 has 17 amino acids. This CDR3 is CASSPRRGGLEITEAFF.

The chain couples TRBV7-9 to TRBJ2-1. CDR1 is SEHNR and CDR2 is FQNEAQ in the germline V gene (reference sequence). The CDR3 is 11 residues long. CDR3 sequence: CASGLMRTQFF. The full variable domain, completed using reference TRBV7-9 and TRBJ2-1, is DTGVSQNPRHKITKRGQNVTFRCDPISEHNRLYWYRQTLGQGPEFLTYFQNEAQLEKSRLLSDRFSAERPKGSFSTLEIQRTEQGDSAMYLCASGLMRTQFFGPGTRLTVL.

The CDR3 is CASSVGPAYGYTF. The rearrangement joins TRBV3-1 to TRBJ1-2; TCRdb proposes TRBD1, but this gene call is untestable without DNA. Per germline, CDR1 LGHDT and CDR2 YNNKEL (reference sequence). The CDR3 runs to 13 residues. Looking up the rest from reference TRBV3-1 and TRBJ1-2 gives the full variable domain: DTAVSQTPKYLVTQMGNDKSIKCEQNLGHDTMYWYKQDSKKFLKIMFSYNNKELIINETVPNRFSPKSPDKAHLNLHINSLELGDSAVYFCASSVGPAYGYTFGSGTRLTVV.

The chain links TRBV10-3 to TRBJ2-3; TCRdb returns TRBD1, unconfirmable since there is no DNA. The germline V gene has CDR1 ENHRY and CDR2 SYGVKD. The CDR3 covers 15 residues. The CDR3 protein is CAISQGAGATDTQYF.

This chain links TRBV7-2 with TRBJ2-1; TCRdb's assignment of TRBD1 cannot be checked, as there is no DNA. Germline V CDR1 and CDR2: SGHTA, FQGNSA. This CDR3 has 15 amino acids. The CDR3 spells CASSLEGTVAGEQFF.

The CDR3 spells CASRPGTSSSYEQYF. The chain joins TRBV5-1 to TRBJ2-7; TCRdb indicates TRBD1, and absent DNA this call remains unverified. Germline loops: CDR1 SGHRS, CDR2 YFSETQ. The CDR3 is 15 amino acids.